The subject of this entry is one T cell receptor beta chain. Antigen unknown. These data come from a study of OX40 agonist ivuxolimab in advanced cancers. Findings and caveats of the study: People who partly responded at 0.1-3.0 mg/kg had some of the least clonal expansion seen. Averaging showed that CD8+ T cells had more expanded clones than CD4+ did.

This CDR3 has 14 residues. Sequencing was performed with immunoSEQ multiplex PCR; in TCRdb, only in-frame clones are kept and a portion is missing. The data contain about 48,000 clones, about nine tenths of them singletons. Patients with a history of autoimmune disease or on systemic immunosuppression were excluded. The sequence came from an adult with an advanced solid tumor such as melanoma, head and neck, liver or kidney cancer. Material: CD4+ or CD8+ T cells sorted from blood, obtained in a trial of the OX40 agonist ivuxolimab. The chain is built from TRBV12-2 and TRBJ1-6; TRBD1, the table's D call, lacks a check against the DNA. TRBV12-2 counts as a pseudogene. In DNA form, the CDR3 reads TGTGCAAGTCGCTACTACAGGGGAGATTCACCCCTCCACTTT. This sequence encodes CASRYYRGDSPLHF.